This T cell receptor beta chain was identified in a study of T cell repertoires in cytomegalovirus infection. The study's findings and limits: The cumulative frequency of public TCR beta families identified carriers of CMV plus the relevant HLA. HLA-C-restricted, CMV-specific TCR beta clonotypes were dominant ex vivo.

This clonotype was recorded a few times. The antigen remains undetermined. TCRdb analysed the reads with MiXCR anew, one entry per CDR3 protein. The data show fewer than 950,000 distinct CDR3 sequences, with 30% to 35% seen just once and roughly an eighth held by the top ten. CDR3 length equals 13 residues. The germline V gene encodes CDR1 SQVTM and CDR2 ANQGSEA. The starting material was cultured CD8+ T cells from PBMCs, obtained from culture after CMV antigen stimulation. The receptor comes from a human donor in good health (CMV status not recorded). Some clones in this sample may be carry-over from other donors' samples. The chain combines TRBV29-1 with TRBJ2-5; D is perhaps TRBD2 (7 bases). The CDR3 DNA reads TGCACCTTGGGGGGGGCTGGTAGAGAGACCCAGTACTTC. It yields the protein CTLGGAGRETQYF.